This passage covers 30 T cell receptor beta chains from one sample sequenced in a study of post-analysis software for immune sequencing data. Regarding the study as a whole: The study found TRBV5-6, TRBV5-1 and TRBV20-1 among 5 or 6 TRBV segments more frequent in patients than controls.

Libraries were made from TCR beta cDNA, and they carried unique molecular identifiers. TCRdb reprocessed the PCR reads with MiXCR, giving one entry per CDR3 protein. The sample lists roughly 800,000 distinct CDR3 sequences, around 45% occurring once. Their target antigens are unknown. Specimen: blood. Receptor source: a girl aged 10 to 17 with multiple sclerosis.

This clonotype was recorded a few times. This chain links TRBV5-1 with TRBJ2-3, with TRBD2 as a possible D gene (6 bases). The CDR3 has 16 residues. Germline CDR1 reads SGHRS; CDR2 reads YFSETQ. V was shortened by 3 bases and J by 0 bases, with 14 bases between the two germline ends. This CDR3 is CASSSGGGTSTDTQYF. In DNA form, the CDR3 reads TGCGCCAGCAGCTCCGGAGGTGGGACTAGCACAGATACGCAGTATTTT.

The genes are TRBV12-3 or TRBV12-4 and TRBJ1-2; D unclear. The length of the CDR3 is 13 residues. The V end lost 3 bases, the J end lost 7 bases, and 12 bases lay between the germline ends. The CDR3 region is CASSLGTDRGYTF. CDR3 DNA sequence: TGTGCCAGCAGTTTGGGTACGGATCGTGGCTACACCTTC.

This clonotype was seen only once. The chain recombines TRBV5-1 with TRBJ2-7; TRBD1 matches 7 bases. With 0 bases clipped from V and 5 bases from J, the junction kept 5 bases outside the gene matches. CDR3 length: 14 residues. The V gene's germline CDR1 is SGHRS and CDR2 YFSETQ. The CDR3 loop is CASSLGGQFHEQYF. CDR3 coding DNA: TGCGCCAGCAGCTTGGGGGGACAGTTCCACGAGCAGTACTTC.

The chain employs TRBV7-2 and TRBJ1-6; possible D gene TRBD1, 5 bases. The CDR3 contains 13 residues. V was shortened by 1 base and J by 11 bases, with 9 bases between the two germline ends. From germline, CDR1 is SGHTA and CDR2 FQGNSA. The chain's CDR3 is CASSLVGTPPLHF. The CDR3, as DNA: TGTGCCAGCAGCTTAGTTGGGACGCCACCCCTCCACTTT. Based on the CDR3 plus reference TRBV7-2 and TRBJ1-6, the full variable domain is GAGVSQSPSNKVTEKGKDVELRCDPISGHTALYWYRQSLGQGLEFLIYFQGNSAPDKSGLPSDRFSAERTGGSVSTLTIQRTQQEDSAVYLCASSLVGTPPLHFGNGTRLTVT.

The chain has TRBV4-2 and TRBJ2-5, with a possible D match to TRBD1 (5 bases). Trimming took off 2 bases at V and 1 base at J, with 11 bases between the two ends. The CDR3 consists of 15 residues. Germline CDR1 reads LGHNA; CDR2 reads YNFKEQ. CDR3 protein: CASSQPGSGQETQYF. The CDR3 DNA reads as TGTGCCAGCAGCCAACCAGGGTCCGGCCAAGAGACCCAGTACTTC.

The V gene is TRBV6-6, the J gene TRBJ2-7; 7 bases map to TRBD2. This CDR3 is 15 amino acids long. Germline CDR1 reads MNHNY; CDR2 reads SVGAGI (reference sequence). J gave up 2 bases and V 2 bases, and 6 bases lay outside the gene matches. This chain's CDR3 is CASSYTAGDPYEQYF. CDR3 DNA sequence: TGTGCCAGCAGTTACACCGCGGGAGACCCCTACGAGCAGTACTTC.

The chain uses TRBV20-1 and TRBJ2-1, with 9 bases identical to TRBD2. The ends lost 6 bases at V and 9 bases at J; junction bases unmatched: 12. The CDR3 totals 14 residues. Per the germline V gene, CDR1 is DFQATT and CDR2 is SNEGSKA (reference sequence). CDR3 nucleotide sequence: TGCAGTGCACGGGCCCTAGCGGGAACTACTGAGCAGTTCTTC. Translated: CSARALAGTTEQFF.

This clonotype was seen a few times. The V gene is TRBV11-2, the J gene TRBJ2-7; D uncertain. The J call could be wrong; TRBJ2-5 is a better fit for the DNA end. The CDR3 has 13 amino acids. The germline V gene has CDR1 SGHAT and CDR2 FQNNGV. As DNA, the CDR3 is TGTGCCAGCAGCCCACGTACCCGGGAGACCCAGTACTTC. Encoded protein: CASSPRTRETQYF.

Turning to this clonotype: Given a much more abundant clone one base away, this may be a read error. V is TRBV9 and J is TRBJ2-7; TRBD2 aligns across 8 bases. CDR1 is SGDLS and CDR2 is YYNGEE in the germline V gene. This CDR3 contains 15 residues. This CDR3 reads CTSSVSGRGDYEQYF. As DNA, the CDR3 is TGTACCAGCAGCGTAAGCGGGAGAGGGGACTACGAGCAGTACTTC.

This clonotype was seen a few times. The rearrangement joins TRBV12-3 or TRBV12-4 to TRBJ2-5; D is unclear. CDR3 length equals 15 residues. Trimming removed 1 base from V and 2 bases from J, with 11 bases in between. As DNA, the CDR3 is TGTGCCAGCAGTTTAGAGGGCAGCCTACAAGAGACCCAGTACTTC. This translates into CASSLEGSLQETQYF.

This clonotype was found a few times. The J gene is TRBJ2-7, the V gene TRBV28; 8 nucleotides line up with TRBD1. The trim removed 2 bases at V and 1 base at J, leaving 4 bases unmatched. Germline CDR1 reads MDHEN; CDR2 reads SYDVKM. The CDR3 consists of 15 residues. This CDR3 is CASSLPGQASYEQYF. The CDR3 nucleotides are TGTGCCAGCAGTTTACCGGGACAGGCTTCCTACGAGCAGTACTTC. The full variable domain, rest sourced from reference TRBV28 and TRBJ2-7, is DVKVTQSSRYLVKRTGEKVFLECVQDMDHENMFWYRQDPGLGLRLIYFSYDVKMKEKGDIPEGYSVSREKKERFSLILESASTNQTSMYLCASSLPGQASYEQYFGPGTRLTVT.

CDR3 DNA sequence: TGTGCCAGCAGCTTACGTACTAGCGGGAGGGCCCCAGATACGCAGTATTTT. Encoded protein: CASSLRTSGRAPDTQYF. The rearrangement uses TRBV7-8 and TRBJ2-3; 13 nucleotides agree with TRBD2. V was clipped by 2 bases and J by 4 bases; unmatched bases: 6. The CDR3 is 17 amino acids. Germline lookup yields CDR1 SGHVS and CDR2 FQNEAQ.

The chain links TRBV20-1 to TRBJ2-3, with 9 bases fitting TRBD2. The germline V gene has CDR1 DFQATT and CDR2 SNEGSKA (reference sequence). J lost 5 bases, V lost 6 bases, and 12 bases had no gene match. The CDR3 has 15 residues. The CDR3 here is CSAPSSGSTVDTQYF. CDR3 DNA sequence: TGCAGTGCCCCTAGTAGCGGGAGTACGGTAGATACGCAGTATTTT.

This clonotype has more than one count but fewer than ten. This chain connects TRBV7-2 to TRBJ2-1; 7 nucleotides align to TRBD2. V lost 4 bases, J lost 3 bases, and 6 bases stayed unmatched. The V gene's germline CDR1 is SGHTA and CDR2 FQGNSA. The CDR3 is made up of 15 amino acids. DNA for the CDR3: TGTGCCAGCAGCTCATCCAGCGGGGACTACAATGAGCAGTTCTTC. Its translation is CASSSSSGDYNEQFF. Using reference TRBV7-2 and TRBJ2-1 for the parts outside the CDR3, the full variable domain is GAGVSQSPSNKVTEKGKDVELRCDPISGHTALYWYRQSLGQGLEFLIYFQGNSAPDKSGLPSDRFSAERTGGSVSTLTIQRTQQEDSAVYLCASSSSSGDYNEQFFGPGTRLTVL.

This rearrangement joins TRBV7-3 to TRBJ1-2; D perhaps matches TRBD1 (6 bases). This CDR3 spans 13 amino acids. Between the trimmed V and J ends, which lost 5 bases and 8 bases, there was a span of 15 bases. The germline V gene encodes CDR1 SGHTA and CDR2 FQGTGA. The CDR3 sequence is CASSPDSSGGYTF. The CDR3 nucleotides are TGTGCCAGCAGCCCGGACAGTAGTGGGGGCTACACCTTC.

This clonotype showed up just a few times. The V call is TRBV29-1, the J call TRBJ2-1; weak D call: TRBD1 (6 bases). Germline V gene lookup returns CDR1 SQVTM and CDR2 ANQGSEA. The V gene lost 7 bases and the J gene lost 5 bases, with 12 bases spanning the gap. The CDR3 consists of 12 residues. The CDR3, as DNA: TGCAGCGCCCGGGACACGGACAATGAGCAGTTCTTC. Translation gives CSARDTDNEQFF.

Of note for this clonotype: The junction departs from germline at one end; a sequencing error may be responsible. The rearrangement uses TRBV12-3 or TRBV12-4 and TRBJ2-3; possibly TRBD1 for D (6 bases). The CDR3 has 14 amino acids. In DNA, the CDR3 is TGTGCCAGCACTTTGAGGGGGAGCGCAGATGCGCAGTATTTT. Amino acid sequence: CASTLRGSADAQYF.

This clonotype was seen a handful of times. The chain combines TRBV6-1 with TRBJ2-1; unclear D gene. Per germline, CDR1 MNHNS and CDR2 SASEGT. The CDR3 length is 15 residues. V was trimmed by 2 bases and J by 4 bases, leaving 12 bases between them. CDR3 nucleotides: TGTGCCAGCAGTGAACGGACGGTGACTTACAATGAGCAGTTCTTC. Protein sequence: CASSERTVTYNEQFF.

J is TRBJ1-1 and V is TRBV5-1; TRBD1 agrees at 9 bases. V gave up 3 bases and J gave up 1 base; unmatched junction bases: 4. Germline assignment: CDR1 SGHRS and CDR2 YFSETQ. The CDR3 consists of 15 residues. The CDR3 DNA is TGCGCCAGCAGCTGGACAGGGGACGGGAACACTGAAGCTTTCTTT. It codes for CASSWTGDGNTEAFF.

The CDR3 protein is CASSPGLGVQDTEAFF. The CDR3 bases are TGCGCCAGCAGCCCCGGACTAGGGGTTCAGGACACTGAAGCTTTCTTT. This chain links TRBV5-1 with TRBJ1-1; TRBD1 is a possible D gene (5 bases). The CDR3 contains 16 residues. The V end was cut by 4 bases, the J end by 3 bases, with 19 bases between. Germline CDR1 is SGHRS and CDR2 is YFSETQ. The full variable domain, in which reference TRBV5-1 and TRBJ1-1 provide the parts outside the CDR3, is KAGVTQTPRYLIKTRGQQVTLSCSPISGHRSVSWYQQTPGQGLQFLFEYFSETQRNKGNFPGRFSGRQFSNSRSEMNVSTLELGDSALYLCASSPGLGVQDTEAFFGQGTRLTVV.

The V and J genes are TRBV20-1 and TRBJ2-3, with a tentative D call TRBD2 (6 bases). Trimming stripped 5 bases from V and 1 base from J, with 19 bases between. The CDR3 is 16 amino acids. Germline loops: CDR1 DFQATT, CDR2 SNEGSKA (reference sequence). CDR3 sequence reads: CSAHPGLTGGTDTQYF. DNA for the CDR3: TGCAGTGCTCATCCTGGACTAACGGGCGGCACAGATACGCAGTATTTT.

This clonotype appeared a few times. The chain uses TRBV10-3 and TRBJ2-1, with 9 positions matching TRBD2. The J call may be incorrect, as the DNA end agrees better with TRBJ2-7. The CDR3 runs 14 residues. Germline assignment: CDR1 ENHRY and CDR2 SYGVKD. The CDR3 nucleotides read TGTGCCATCACCCCGCTTGCGGGAGGGGAAGAGCAGTACTTC. Translated: CAITPLAGGEEQYF.

This clonotype was seen a few times. The gene calls are TRBV7-2 and TRBJ2-7, with D unresolved. In germline, CDR1 is SGHTA, CDR2 FQGNSA. The CDR3 is 16 residues long. With 6 bases removed from V and 3 bases from J, the gap between germline ends came to 21 bases. The CDR3 loop is CASRPTRPGAFYEQYF. CDR3 in DNA: TGTGCCAGCAGACCCACACGGCCGGGCGCCTTCTACGAGCAGTACTTC.

The chain employs TRBV28 and TRBJ2-1, with 12 bases that match TRBD2. The CDR3 spans 19 residues. Germline V CDR1 and CDR2: MDHEN, SYDVKM. Trimming at V came to 3 bases and at J to 9 bases, leaving 18 bases not matched to a gene. Written as DNA, the CDR3 is TGTGCCAGCAGTTTTCTAGCGGGAGGGCCACGGCGGGATGGTGGTGAGCAGTTCTTC. Its protein product is CASSFLAGGPRRDGGEQFF.

The chain employs TRBV24-1 and TRBJ2-5, with TRBD1 matching 9 bases. V was pared by 4 bases and J by 4 bases, with 9 bases of the junction left unmatched. The V gene's germline CDR1 is KGHDR and CDR2 SFDVKD. The CDR3 spans 16 residues. The CDR3 protein is CATSDAQGASRETQYF. The DNA of the CDR3 is TGTGCCACCAGTGACGCACAGGGGGCTTCCCGAGAGACCCAGTACTTC.

This clonotype came up a few times. The gene calls are TRBV28 and TRBJ2-4, with D possibly matching TRBD1 (5 bases). The J call may be wrong; the DNA end is better matched by TRBJ2-7. CDR1 is MDHEN, CDR2 SYDVKM, per germline. The CDR3 covers 14 residues. CDR3 protein: CASRGPVDTYEQYF. Written as DNA, the CDR3 is TGTGCCAGCAGGGGGCCCGTGGACACCTACGAGCAGTACTTC.

In this sample, this clonotype turned up a few times. This rearrangement joins TRBV14 to TRBJ1-2; D unclear. Germline loops: CDR1 SGHDN, CDR2 FVKESK. Trimming removed 2 bases at V and 6 bases at J, with 10 bases between. The CDR3 is 13 residues long. In nucleotides, the CDR3 is TGTGCCAGCAGCCAAAACATAAGGGATGGCTACACCTTC. It is translated as CASSQNIRDGYTF.

The chain is built from TRBV5-1 and TRBJ2-5; 11 bases map to TRBD2. This CDR3 has 16 residues. The germline CDR1 and CDR2 sequences are SGHRS and YFSETQ. The J segment lost 9 bases and the V segment lost 0 bases, leaving 10 bases of the junction unmatched. The CDR3 loop reads CASSLASSGRGAAQYF. CDR3 bases: TGCGCCAGCAGCTTGGCCAGTAGCGGGAGGGGAGCGGCCCAGTACTTC.

A few counts support this clonotype. The chain employs TRBV5-5 and TRBJ2-7; 7 bases line up with TRBD2. Germline lookup yields CDR1 SGHKS and CDR2 YYEKEE (reference sequence). This CDR3 region has 15 residues. V lost 2 bases, J lost 3 bases, and 8 bases stayed unmatched. DNA for the CDR3: TGTGCCAGCAGCTTTGGGGTAGCGGGCCGCTACGAGCAGTACTTC. Protein: CASSFGVAGRYEQYF.

This clonotype was recorded at least ten times. The chain joins TRBV6-2 or TRBV6-3 to TRBJ2-1, with D possibly matching TRBD2 (6 bases). Germline V gene data show CDR1 as MNHEY and CDR2 as SVGEGT. Trimming took 8 bases from V and 7 from J, leaving 21 bases between them. This CDR3 contains 15 residues. CDR3 coding DNA: TGTGCCAGCCTCGGGAGACTCCTTAGGCAAAATGAGCAGTTCTTC. It is translated as CASLGRLLRQNEQFF.